There are many counts of the clone carrying this T cell receptor beta chain. As yet, its antigen is unknown. The sorted Tregs were CD4+CD25+CD127-/low cells. One entry per CDR3 protein, called by TCRdb with MiXCR from the 5' RACE reads. The sample records about 43,000 distinct CDR3 sequences, around 23% being singletons. General study findings and limits: In terms of TCR gene usage, tumor memory CD4+ T cells clustered together with blood and lymph node memory CD4+ cells, as well as with lymph node naive CD4+ cells.

Germline V CDR1 and CDR2: DFQATT, SNEGSKA (reference sequence). V lost 0 bases and J lost 6, with 12 bases in between. The CDR3 loop spans 15 amino acids. The sequenced material came from Tregs sorted from a lymph node. The chain is built from TRBV20-1 and TRBJ1-6, with TRBD1 as a possible D gene (5 bases). The sequence was obtained from a female donor with breast cancer. DNA of the CDR3: TGCAGTGCTAGAGAGTCTGAGGGGATTAATTCACCCCTCCACTTT. The encoded protein is CSARESEGINSPLHF.